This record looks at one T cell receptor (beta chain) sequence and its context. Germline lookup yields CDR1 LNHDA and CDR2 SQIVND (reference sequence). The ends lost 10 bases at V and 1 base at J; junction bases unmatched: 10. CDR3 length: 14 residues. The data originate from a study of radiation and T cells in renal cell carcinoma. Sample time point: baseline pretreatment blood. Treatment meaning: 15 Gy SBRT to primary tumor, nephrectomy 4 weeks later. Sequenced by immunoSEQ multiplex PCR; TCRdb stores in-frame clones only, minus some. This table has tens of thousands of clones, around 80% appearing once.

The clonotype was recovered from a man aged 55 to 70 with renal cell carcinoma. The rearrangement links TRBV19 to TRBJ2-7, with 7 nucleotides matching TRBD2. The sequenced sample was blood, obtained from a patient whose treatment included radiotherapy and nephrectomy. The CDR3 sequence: CATREARSSYEQYF. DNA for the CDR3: TGTGCCACCCGGGAGGCCAGGTCTTCCTACGAGCAGTACTTC.